This TCR beta chain derives from a study of PD-1 blockade in classical Hodgkin lymphoma. After autologous stem cell transplantation all patients relapsed, and prior brentuximab vedotin exposure differed between cohorts. Study findings and constraints: Exclusion was the outcome for patients who began nivolumab under 1 year after ASCT. No one has yet defined what causes the repertoire differences, which may be disease activity or prior therapy. A significant rise in TCR diversity by C4D1 was seen for CD4+ but not CD8+ cells. Lower baseline TCR diversity was reported for newly diagnosed patients than for healthy donors.

Germline loops: CDR1 LGHNT, CDR2 FRNRAP. Losses at the gene ends were 3 bases for V and 12 bases for J; bases not matched to a gene: 4. The CDR3 runs to 12 residues. As concerns this clone: Antigen specificity is unknown.

Produced via immunoSEQ multiplex PCR; TCRdb's table is partial and in-frame only. The data contain under 100,000 clones, around nine tenths of them singletons. The source material was peripheral blood mononuclear cells (PBMCs), sampled before the second cycle of nivolumab. This rearrangement joins TRBV12-5 to TRBJ2-1; 8 nucleotides line up with TRBD2. The TCR sequence derives from a human donor with classical Hodgkin lymphoma. The CDR3: CASGLWAGGQFF. In DNA form, the CDR3 reads TGTGCTAGTGGTTTATGGGCGGGGGGGCAGTTCTTC.